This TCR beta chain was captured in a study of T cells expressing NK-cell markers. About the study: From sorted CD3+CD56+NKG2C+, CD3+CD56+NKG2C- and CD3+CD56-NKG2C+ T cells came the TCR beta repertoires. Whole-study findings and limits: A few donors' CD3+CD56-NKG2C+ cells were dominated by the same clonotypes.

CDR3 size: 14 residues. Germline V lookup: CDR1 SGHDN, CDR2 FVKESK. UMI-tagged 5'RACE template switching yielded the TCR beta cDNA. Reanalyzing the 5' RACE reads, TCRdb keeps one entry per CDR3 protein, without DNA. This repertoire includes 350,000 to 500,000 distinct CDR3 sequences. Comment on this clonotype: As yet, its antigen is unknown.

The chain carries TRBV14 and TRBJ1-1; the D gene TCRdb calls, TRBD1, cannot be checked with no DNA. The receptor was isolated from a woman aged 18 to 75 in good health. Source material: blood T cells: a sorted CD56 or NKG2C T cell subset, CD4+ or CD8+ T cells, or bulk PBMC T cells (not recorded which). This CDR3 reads CASSRATQGSDAFF.